The 5 T cell receptor beta chains reported below all come from one sample, sequenced in a study of blood T cell repertoires in COVID-19. Sequencing used immunoSEQ multiplex PCR; TCRdb keeps in-frame clones, though not all of them. Counted here are roughly 250,000 clones, roughly 88% occurring once; the ten biggest clones make up 2.3%. The source material was PBMCs or T cells enriched from blood (not recorded which). The receptor source for this set is a woman between 35 and 50 years old with acute COVID-19.

The chain couples TRBV6-4 to TRBJ2-5; 10 positions agree with TRBD2. Germline V gene sequence: CDR1 MRHNA, CDR2 SNTAGT. The V segment lost 10 bases and the J segment 5 bases; nucleotides outside the gene matches: 13. There are 15 residues in the CDR3. The CDR3 here is CATSASGREGETQYF. For the CDR3, the DNA is TGTGCCACCTCGGCTAGCGGGAGAGAGGGGGAGACCCAGTACTTC.

This clone appeared a few times. The chain combines TRBV7-2 with TRBJ1-5; D unresolved. This CDR3 contains 14 residues. Looked up from germline, CDR1 is SGHTA and CDR2 is FQGNSA. Trimming shortened V by 5 bases and J by 6 bases, and 14 bases separated the two germline ends. The CDR3 protein is CASSAGLGPQPQHF. CDR3 in DNA: TGTGCCAGCAGCGCCGGACTAGGGCCTCAGCCCCAGCATTTT.

The rearrangement joins TRBV7-2 to TRBJ1-5; tentative D call: TRBD1 (6 bases). The germline gives CDR1 SGHTA, CDR2 FQGNSA. The CDR3 is 14 amino acids. The V end lost 5 bases, the J end lost 2 bases, and 10 bases lay between the germline ends. The CDR3 sequence: CASSRDIGNQPQHF. The CDR3 bases are TGTGCCAGCAGCCGGGACATAGGCAATCAGCCCCAGCATTTT.

This chain uses TRBV27 with TRBJ2-4; 8 nucleotides align to TRBD1. The germline CDR1 and CDR2 sequences are MNHEY and SMNVEV (reference sequence). Trimming removed 8 bases from V and 0 bases from J; junction bases left unmatched: 9. The CDR3 is 16 amino acids. The CDR3 DNA is TGTGCCAGCGAGCCCAGACAGGGGCTAGCCAAAAACATTCAGTACTTC. This codes for CASEPRQGLAKNIQYF.

This clone came up once. The chain has TRBV7-9 and TRBJ2-4; 7 bases line up with TRBD1. This CDR3 spans 15 amino acids. V lost 1 base to trimming and J lost 4 bases; unmatched junction nucleotides: 4. Germline V lookup: CDR1 SEHNR, CDR2 FQNEAQ (reference sequence). The CDR3 reads CASSLGDRSKNIQYF. The DNA for the CDR3 is TGTGCCAGCAGCTTAGGGGACAGATCAAAAAACATTCAGTACTTC.